The T cell receptor (beta chain) described here comes from a study of T cells after yellow fever vaccination. Study findings and constraints: Abundant bulk-population clonotypes could contaminate the FACS-sorted repertoires. Clonotypes shared by both compartments, CD4 and CD8, made up a small share.

For TCR, cDNA came from 5'RACE template switching, which added a universal primer site and UMIs. Each CDR3 protein is one row after TCRdb ran MiXCR on the 5' RACE reads. The sample has under 300,000 distinct CDR3 sequences; more than 6.5% are singletons. Comments on this clonotype: Its antigen is undetermined.

The receptor comes from a man aged 25 to 40 who received the YFV17D yellow fever vaccine. Specimen: CD4+ T cells sorted from PBMCs, collected on the day of the yellow fever booster vaccination.

The CDR3 sequence is CASRTLPGSKKDTQYF. The CDR3, as DNA: TGCGCCAGCAGAACCCTTCCGGGAAGTAAGAAAGATACGCAGTATTTT. J is TRBJ2-3 and V is TRBV23-1, with D possibly being TRBD2 (5 bases). TRBV23-1 is assigned to the ORF class and has an uncertain function. The CDR3 totals 16 residues. The V end lost 6 bases, the J end lost 5 bases, and 21 bases lay between the germline ends.